Shown below are 2 T cell receptor beta chains from a single sample sequenced in a study of T cell repertoires in cytomegalovirus infection. Their antigens remain unidentified. TCRdb processed the reads anew with MiXCR; each CDR3 protein has one entry. The sample carries 35,000 to 55,000 distinct CDR3 sequences, around 20% recorded once. Sequencing was carried out using PBMCs, sequenced either directly or after in vitro stimulation (not recorded which). The source of these receptors is a human donor in good health (CMV status not recorded). Some clones in this sample may be carry-over from other donors' samples.

The chain has TRBV29-1 and TRBJ2-1; D unresolved. Germline values: CDR1 SQVTM, CDR2 ANQGSEA. The CDR3 loop spans 15 amino acids. Trimming cost V 5 bases and J 4 bases, with 18 bases left between them. The CDR3 is CSVLTVLAGYNEQFF. CDR3 in DNA: TGCAGCGTTTTGACTGTACTCGCAGGATACAATGAGCAGTTCTTC.

This clonotype was seen ten or more times. This CDR3 is CASSLFNTEAFF. The CDR3 DNA is TGTGCCAGCAGCTTGTTCAACACTGAAGCTTTCTTT. The J gene is TRBJ1-1, the V gene TRBV11-1, with D unclear. In germline, CDR1 is SGHAT, CDR2 FQDESV (reference sequence). This CDR3 comprises 12 residues. V was shortened by 3 bases and J by 2 bases, with 4 bases between the two germline ends.